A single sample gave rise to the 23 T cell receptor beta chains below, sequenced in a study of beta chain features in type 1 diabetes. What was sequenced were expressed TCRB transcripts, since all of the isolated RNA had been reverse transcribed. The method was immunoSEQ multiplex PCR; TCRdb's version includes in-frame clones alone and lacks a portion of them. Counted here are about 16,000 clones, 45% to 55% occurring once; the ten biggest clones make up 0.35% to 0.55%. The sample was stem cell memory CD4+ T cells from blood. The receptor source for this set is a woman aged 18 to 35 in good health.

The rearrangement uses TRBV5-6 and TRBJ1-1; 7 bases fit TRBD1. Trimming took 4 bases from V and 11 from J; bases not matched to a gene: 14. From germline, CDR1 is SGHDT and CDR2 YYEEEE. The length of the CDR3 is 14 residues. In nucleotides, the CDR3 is TGTGCCAGCAGCAAGACAGGGATACCCCTAGAGGCTTTCTTT. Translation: CASSKTGIPLEAFF.

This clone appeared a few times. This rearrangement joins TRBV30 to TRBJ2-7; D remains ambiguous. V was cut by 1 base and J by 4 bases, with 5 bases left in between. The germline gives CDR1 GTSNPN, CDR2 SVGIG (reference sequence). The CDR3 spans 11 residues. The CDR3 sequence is CAWSAQYEQYF. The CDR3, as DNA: TGTGCCTGGAGTGCACAGTACGAGCAGTACTTC.

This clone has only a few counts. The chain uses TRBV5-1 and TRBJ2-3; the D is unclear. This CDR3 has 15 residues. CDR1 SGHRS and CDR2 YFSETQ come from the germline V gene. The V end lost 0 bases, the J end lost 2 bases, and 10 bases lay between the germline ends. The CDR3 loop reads CASSLAFLPTDTQYF. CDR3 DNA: TGCGCCAGCAGCTTGGCCTTTCTCCCCACAGATACGCAGTATTTT.

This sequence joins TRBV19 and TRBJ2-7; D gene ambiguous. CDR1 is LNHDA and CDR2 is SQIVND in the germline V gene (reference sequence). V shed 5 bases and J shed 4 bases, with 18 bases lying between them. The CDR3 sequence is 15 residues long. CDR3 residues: CASSASLLSSYEQYF. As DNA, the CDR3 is TGTGCCAGTAGTGCAAGCCTTCTCTCTAGTTACGAGCAGTACTTC.

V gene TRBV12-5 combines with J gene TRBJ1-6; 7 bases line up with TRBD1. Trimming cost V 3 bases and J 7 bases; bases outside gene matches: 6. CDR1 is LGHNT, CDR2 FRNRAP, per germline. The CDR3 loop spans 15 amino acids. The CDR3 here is CASGLEQGRNSPLHF. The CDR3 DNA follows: TGTGCTAGTGGTTTAGAACAGGGGCGGAATTCACCCCTCCACTTT.

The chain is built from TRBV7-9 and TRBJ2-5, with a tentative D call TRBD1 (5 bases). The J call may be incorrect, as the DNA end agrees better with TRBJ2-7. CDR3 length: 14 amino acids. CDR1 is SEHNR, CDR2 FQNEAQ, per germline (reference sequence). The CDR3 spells CASSFSEGADEQYF. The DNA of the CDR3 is TGTGCCAGCAGCTTCTCAGAAGGGGCCGACGAGCAGTACTTC.

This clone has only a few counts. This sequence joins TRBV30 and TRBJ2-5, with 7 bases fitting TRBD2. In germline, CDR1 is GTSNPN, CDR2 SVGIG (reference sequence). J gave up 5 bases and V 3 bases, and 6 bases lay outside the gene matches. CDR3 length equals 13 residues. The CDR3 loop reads CAWRTGGSETQYF. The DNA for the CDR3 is TGTGCCTGGAGGACGGGGGGTTCGGAGACCCAGTACTTC. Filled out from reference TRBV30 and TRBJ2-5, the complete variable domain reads SQTIHQWPATLVQPVGSPLSLECTVEGTSNPNLYWYRQAAGRGLQLLFYSVGIGQISSEVPQNLSASRPQDRQFILSSKKLLLSDSGFYLCAWRTGGSETQYFGPGTRLLVL.

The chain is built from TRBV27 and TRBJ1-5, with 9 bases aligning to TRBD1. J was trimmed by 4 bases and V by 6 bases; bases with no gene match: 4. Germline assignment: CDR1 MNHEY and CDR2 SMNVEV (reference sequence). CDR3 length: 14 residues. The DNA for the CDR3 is TGTGCCAGCAGCCCCGGGACAGGGAATCAGCCCCAGCATTTT. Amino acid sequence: CASSPGTGNQPQHF.

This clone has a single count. Written as DNA, the CDR3 is TGTGCCAGTAGTCCGGGCCCACGGGGCTCCTACGAGCAGTACTTC. This sequence encodes CASSPGPRGSYEQYF. This rearrangement joins TRBV19 to TRBJ2-7; a weak D match, TRBD2 (5 bases). V lost 5 bases, J lost 0 bases, and 14 bases lay in between. CDR3 length: 15 residues. In germline, CDR1 is LNHDA, CDR2 SQIVND (reference sequence). Full variable domain (missing parts from reference TRBV19 and TRBJ2-7): DGGITQSPKYLFRKEGQNVTLSCEQNLNHDAMYWYRQDPGQGLRLIYYSQIVNDFQKGDIAEGYSVSREKKESFPLTVTSAQKNPTAFYLCASSPGPRGSYEQYFGPGTRLTVT.

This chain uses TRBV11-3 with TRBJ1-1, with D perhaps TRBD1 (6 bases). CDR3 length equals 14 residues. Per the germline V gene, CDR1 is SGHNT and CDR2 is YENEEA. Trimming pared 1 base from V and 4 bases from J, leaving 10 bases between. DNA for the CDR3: TGTGCCAGCAGCTTAGTCATAGGGGGCACTGAAGCTTTCTTT. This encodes CASSLVIGGTEAFF.

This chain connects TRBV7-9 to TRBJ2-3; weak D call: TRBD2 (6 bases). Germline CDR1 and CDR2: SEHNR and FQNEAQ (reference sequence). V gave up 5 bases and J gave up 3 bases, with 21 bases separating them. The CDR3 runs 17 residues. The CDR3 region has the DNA TGTGCCAGCAGCCATACCAAGGAGGGACTTCGAACAGATACGCAGTATTTT. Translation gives CASSHTKEGLRTDTQYF. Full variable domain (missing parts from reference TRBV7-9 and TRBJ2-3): DTGVSQNPRHKITKRGQNVTFRCDPISEHNRLYWYRQTLGQGPEFLTYFQNEAQLEKSRLLSDRFSAERPKGSFSTLEIQRTEQGDSAMYLCASSHTKEGLRTDTQYFGPGTRLTVL.

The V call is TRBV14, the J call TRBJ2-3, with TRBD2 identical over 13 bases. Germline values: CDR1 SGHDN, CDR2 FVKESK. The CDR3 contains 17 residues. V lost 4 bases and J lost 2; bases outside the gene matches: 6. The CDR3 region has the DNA TGTGCCAGCAGCCGGATCACTAGCGGGAGGGCCACAGATACGCAGTATTTT. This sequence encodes CASSRITSGRATDTQYF.

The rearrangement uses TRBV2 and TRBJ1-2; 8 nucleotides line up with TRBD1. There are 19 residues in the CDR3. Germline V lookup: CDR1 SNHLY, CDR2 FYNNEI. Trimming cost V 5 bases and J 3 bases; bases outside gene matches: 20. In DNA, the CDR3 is TGTGCCAGCAGTCCCCGCCGACAGGGGCGGTATGACTGGGACTATGGCTACACCTTC. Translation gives CASSPRRQGRYDWDYGYTF.

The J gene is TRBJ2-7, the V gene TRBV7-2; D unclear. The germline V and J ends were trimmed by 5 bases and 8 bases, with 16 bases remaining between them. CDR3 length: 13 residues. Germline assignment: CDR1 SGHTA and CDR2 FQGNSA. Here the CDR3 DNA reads TGTGCCAGCAGCCTACGTATAACTAACAAGCAGTACTTC. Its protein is CASSLRITNKQYF.

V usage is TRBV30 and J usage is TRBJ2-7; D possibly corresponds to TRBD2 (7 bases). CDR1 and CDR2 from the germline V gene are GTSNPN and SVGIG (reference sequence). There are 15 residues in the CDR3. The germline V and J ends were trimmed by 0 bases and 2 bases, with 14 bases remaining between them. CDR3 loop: CAWSVRGGGPYEQYF. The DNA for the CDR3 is TGTGCCTGGAGTGTACGAGGCGGGGGCCCCTACGAGCAGTACTTC.

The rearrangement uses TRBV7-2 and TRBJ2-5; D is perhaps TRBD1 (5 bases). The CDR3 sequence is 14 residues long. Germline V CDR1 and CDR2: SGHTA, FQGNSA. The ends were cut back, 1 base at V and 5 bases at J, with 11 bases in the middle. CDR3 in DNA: TGTGCCAGCAGCTTAGATCAGGGCTGGGAGACCCAGTACTTC. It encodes CASSLDQGWETQYF.

CDR3 in amino acids: CASSYQGKSSGYTF. DNA for the CDR3: TGTGCCAGCAGTTACCAGGGAAAAAGTAGTGGCTACACCTTC. The genes are TRBV6-6 and TRBJ1-2, with D possibly matching TRBD1 (5 bases). Germline loops: CDR1 MNHNY, CDR2 SVGAGI (reference sequence). The CDR3 has 14 amino acids. V lost 2 bases and J 7 bases, leaving 14 bases between the germline ends.

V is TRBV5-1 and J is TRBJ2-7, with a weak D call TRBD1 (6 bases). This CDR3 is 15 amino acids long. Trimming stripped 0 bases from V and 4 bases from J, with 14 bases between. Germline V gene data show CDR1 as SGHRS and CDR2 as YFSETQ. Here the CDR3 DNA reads TGCGCCAGCAGCTTGGCAACGATGGGGGCTTACGAGCAGTACTTC. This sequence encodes CASSLATMGAYEQYF.

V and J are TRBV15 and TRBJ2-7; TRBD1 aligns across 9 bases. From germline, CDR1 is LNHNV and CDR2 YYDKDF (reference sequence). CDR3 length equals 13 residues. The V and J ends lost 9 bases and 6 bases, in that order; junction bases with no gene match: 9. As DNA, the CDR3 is TGTGCCACGGGGGGACAGGGATCTGGCGAGCAGTACTTC. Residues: CATGGQGSGEQYF.

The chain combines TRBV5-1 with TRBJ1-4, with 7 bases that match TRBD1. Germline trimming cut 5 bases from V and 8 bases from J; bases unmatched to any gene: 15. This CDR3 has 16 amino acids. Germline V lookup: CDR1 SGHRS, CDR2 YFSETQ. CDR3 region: CASSSVGRGHREKLFF. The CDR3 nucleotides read TGCGCCAGCAGTTCGGTGGGAAGGGGGCACCGGGAAAAACTGTTTTTT.

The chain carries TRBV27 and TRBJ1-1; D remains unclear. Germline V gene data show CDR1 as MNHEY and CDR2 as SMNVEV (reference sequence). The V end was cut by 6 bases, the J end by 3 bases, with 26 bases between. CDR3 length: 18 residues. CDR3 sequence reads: CASRMSRRGVFIDTEAFF. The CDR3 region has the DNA TGTGCCAGCAGGATGAGTCGGCGCGGGGTCTTTATCGACACTGAAGCTTTCTTT.

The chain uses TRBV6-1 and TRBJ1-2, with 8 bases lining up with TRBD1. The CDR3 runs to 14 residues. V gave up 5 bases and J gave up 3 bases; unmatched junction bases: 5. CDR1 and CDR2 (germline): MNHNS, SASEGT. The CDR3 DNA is TGTGCCAGCAGTTCAGGGGGCAACGACTATGGCTACACCTTC. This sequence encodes CASSSGGNDYGYTF.

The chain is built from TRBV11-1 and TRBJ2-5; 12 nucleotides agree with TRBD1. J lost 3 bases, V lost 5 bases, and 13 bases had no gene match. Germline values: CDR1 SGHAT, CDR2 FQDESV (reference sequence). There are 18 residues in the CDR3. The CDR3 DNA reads TGTGCCAGCAGCCTCCGGGACAGGGGGCGAGTCTGGGAAGAGACCCAGTACTTC. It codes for CASSLRDRGRVWEETQYF. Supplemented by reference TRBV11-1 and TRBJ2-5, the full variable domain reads EAEVAQSPRYKITEKSQAVAFWCDPISGHATLYWYRQILGQGPELLVQFQDESVVDDSQLPKDRFSAERLKGVDSTLKIQPAELGDSAMYLCASSLRDRGRVWEETQYFGPGTRLLVL.